These T cell receptor beta chains were read from a single sample in a study of T cell responses to AZD1222 COVID-19 vaccine. Sequencing was performed with immunoSEQ multiplex PCR; in TCRdb, only in-frame clones are kept and a portion is missing. The sample lists 120,000 to 150,000 clones, about nine tenths occurring once. Material: peripheral blood, obtained on day 0 of AZD1222 vaccination. These receptor sequences come from an adult in good health. Each CDR3 is given with its conserved first and last residue. D genes are given only for firm matches. The listing skips clone size in some rows; elsewhere it reads once, few, many or a size class.

D: NA
size: NA
J: TRBJ1-6
V: TRBV30
CDR3: CAWSLSGGPRNSPLHF
DNA: TGTGCCTGGAGTCTGAGCGGGGGGCCGCGGAATTCACCCCTCCACTTT

D: TRBD1
size: few
J: TRBJ1-2
V: TRBV4-3
CDR3: CASSQGTGAGGYTF
DNA: TGCGCCAGCAGCCAAGGGACAGGGGCGGGAGGCTACACCTTC

D: NA
size: NA
J: TRBJ1-5
V: TRBV20-1
CDR3: CSASAQDNQPQHF
DNA: TGCAGTGCTAGTGCTCAGGACAATCAGCCCCAGCATTTT

D: NA
size: NA
J: TRBJ1-1
V: TRBV27
CDR3: CASRGPFPMNTEAFF
DNA: TGTGCCAGCAGGGGGCCTTTCCCCATGAACACTGAAGCTTTCTTT

D: NA
size: NA
J: TRBJ1-1
V: TRBV6-5
CDR3: CASSYRGAEAFF
DNA: TGTGCCAGCAGTTACAGGGGTGCTGAAGCTTTCTTT

D: NA
size: once
J: TRBJ2-1
V: TRBV6-5
CDR3: CASSYLGQYEQFF
DNA: TGTGCCAGCAGTTACCTCGGACAATACGAGCAGTTCTTC

D: TRBD1
size: NA
J: TRBJ1-4
V: TRBV27
CDR3: CASSLVGGTDNEKLFF
DNA: TGTGCCAGCAGCCTAGTGGGTGGGACAGATAATGAAAAACTGTTTTTT

D: NA
size: NA
J: TRBJ2-5
V: TRBV12-3/TRBV12-4
CDR3: CASSLGGGETQYF
DNA: TGTGCCAGCAGTTTGGGCGGAGGGGAGACCCAGTACTTC

D: NA
size: NA
J: TRBJ2-5
V: TRBV6-5
CDR3: CASRPGHWETQYF
DNA: TGTGCCAGCAGGCCCGGACATTGGGAGACCCAGTACTTC

D: NA
size: NA
J: TRBJ2-7
V: TRBV27
CDR3: CASSLERLSSYEQYF
DNA: TGTGCCAGCAGTTTGGAGCGGTTGAGCTCCTACGAGCAGTACTTC

D: NA
size: once
J: TRBJ1-1
V: TRBV7-2
CDR3: CASSSRTRRTEAFF
DNA: TGTGCCAGCAGCTCCAGGACCAGACGCACTGAAGCTTTCTTT

D: NA
size: NA
J: TRBJ1-2
V: TRBV6-1
CDR3: CASSEVRGGYTF
DNA: TGTGCCAGCAGTGAAGTCAGGGGTGGCTACACCTTC

D: NA
size: few
J: TRBJ1-4
V: TRBV19
CDR3: CASSIRPATNEKLFF
DNA: TGTGCCAGTAGTATCAGACCTGCAACTAATGAAAAACTGTTTTTT

D: TRBD1
size: NA
J: TRBJ1-2
V: TRBV27
CDR3: CASSSGQGYGYTF
DNA: TGTGCCAGCAGTTCCGGACAGGGGTATGGCTACACCTTC

D: TRBD1
size: NA
J: TRBJ2-7
V: TRBV19
CDR3: CASSIGQGVYEQYF
DNA: TGTGCCAGTAGTATAGGACAGGGGGTCTACGAGCAGTACTTC

D: NA
size: NA
J: TRBJ2-7
V: TRBV12-3/TRBV12-4
CDR3: CASSPDNYEQYF
DNA: TGTGCCAGCAGTCCCGACAACTACGAGCAGTACTTC

D: NA
size: NA
J: TRBJ1-6
V: TRBV5-4
CDR3: CASKAETVNNSPLHF
DNA: TGTGCCAGCAAGGCGGAGACCGTTAATAATTCACCCCTCCACTTT

D: TRBD1
size: NA
J: TRBJ1-1
V: TRBV2
CDR3: CASSGQGDTEAFF
DNA: TGTGCCAGCAGTGGACAGGGGGACACTGAAGCTTTCTTT

D: TRBD1
size: NA
J: TRBJ1-2
V: TRBV4-1
CDR3: CASSQGQAGGLNYGYTF
DNA: TGCGCCAGCAGCCAAGGGCAAGCAGGGGGCCTTAACTATGGCTACACCTTC

D: TRBD2
size: NA
J: TRBJ2-3
V: TRBV24-1
CDR3: CATSDLLAGGPDTQYF
DNA: TGTGCCACCAGTGATTTGCTAGCGGGAGGACCAGATACGCAGTATTTT

D: NA
size: once
J: TRBJ2-6
V: TRBV24-1
CDR3: CATSDNGAANVLTF
DNA: TGTGCCACCAGTGATAACGGGGCGGCCAACGTCCTGACTTTC

D: TRBD1
size: NA
J: TRBJ2-7
V: TRBV27
CDR3: CATKTHRDRFEQYF
DNA: TGTGCCACAAAAACCCACCGGGACAGGTTTGAGCAGTACTTC

D: NA
size: once
J: TRBJ2-7
V: TRBV7-8
CDR3: CASSNPGRSYEQYF
DNA: TGTGCCAGCAGCAACCCGGGACGGTCCTACGAGCAGTACTTC

D: TRBD1
size: NA
J: TRBJ1-1
V: TRBV5-6
CDR3: CASSLEGTGGRTEAFF
DNA: TGTGCCAGCAGCTTGGAAGGGACAGGGGGCCGCACTGAAGCTTTCTTT

D: NA
size: NA
J: TRBJ2-1
V: TRBV3-1/TRBV3-2
CDR3: CASSQVSGSYNEQFF
DNA: TGTGCCAGCAGCCAAGTCTCTGGCTCCTACAATGAGCAGTTCTTC

D: NA
size: once
J: TRBJ1-6
V: TRBV7-3
CDR3: CASSLNSYNSPLHF
DNA: TGTGCCAGCAGCTTAAACAGCTATAATTCACCCCTCCACTTT

D: TRBD2
size: NA
J: TRBJ2-3
V: TRBV4-2
CDR3: CASSLSTSGITDTQYF
DNA: TGTGCCAGCAGTCTCTCGACTAGCGGGATAACAGATACGCAGTATTTT

D: TRBD2
size: NA
J: TRBJ2-3
V: TRBV3-1/TRBV3-2
CDR3: CASSQALGRGGARYF
DNA: TGTGCCAGCAGCCAAGCATTGGGGCGGGGAGGGGCGAGGTATTTT

D: NA
size: few
J: TRBJ2-1
V: TRBV7-2
CDR3: CASSLGYDNEQFF
DNA: TGTGCCAGCAGCTTAGGGTACGACAATGAGCAGTTCTTC

D: NA
size: NA
J: TRBJ2-4
V: TRBV11-2
CDR3: CASSLDRGASDIQYF
DNA: TGTGCCAGCAGCTTAGATCGGGGGGCCTCGGACATTCAGTACTTC

D: NA
size: NA
J: TRBJ1-5
V: TRBV6-4
CDR3: CAKKAAGALDVNQPQHF
DNA: TGTGCCAAAAAGGCGGCAGGGGCGCTGGATGTCAATCAGCCCCAGCATTTT

D: NA
size: once
J: TRBJ1-1
V: TRBV12-3/TRBV12-4
CDR3: CASSTTWETEAFF
DNA: TGTGCCAGCAGCACCACGTGGGAGACTGAAGCTTTCTTT

D: NA
size: NA
J: TRBJ1-2
V: TRBV25-1
CDR3: CASSEGGVYGYTF
DNA: TGTGCCAGCAGTGAGGGGGGCGTCTATGGCTACACCTTC

D: NA
size: once
J: TRBJ2-7
V: TRBV5-4
CDR3: CASSLVGSGSYEQYF
DNA: TGTGCCAGCAGCTTGGTCGGCAGTGGGTCCTACGAGCAGTACTTC

D: NA
size: NA
J: TRBJ2-7
V: TRBV9
CDR3: CASSLRTGYGQEQYF
DNA: TGTGCCAGCAGCCTACGAACAGGGTATGGTCAAGAGCAGTACTTC

D: NA
size: once
J: TRBJ2-2
V: TRBV6-5
CDR3: CASSPLNPPGELFF
DNA: TGTGCCAGCAGCCCCCTTAATCCCCCCGGGGAGCTGTTTTTT

D: TRBD1
size: NA
J: TRBJ2-2
V: TRBV5-1
CDR3: CASSPGTGVSPELFF
DNA: TGCGCCAGCAGCCCTGGGACAGGGGTGTCACCGGAGCTGTTTTTT

D: NA
size: NA
J: TRBJ2-1
V: TRBV19
CDR3: CASSFGTANNEQFF
DNA: TGTGCCAGTAGTTTCGGGACTGCTAACAATGAGCAGTTCTTC

D: NA
size: NA
J: TRBJ2-1
V: TRBV5-1
CDR3: CASSLDLGVAQSYNEQFF
DNA: TGCGCCAGCAGCTTGGATCTCGGGGTAGCGCAATCCTACAATGAGCAGTTCTTC

D: NA
size: NA
J: TRBJ1-2
V: TRBV5-1
CDR3: CASSVGQGLDYGYTF
DNA: TGCGCCAGCAGCGTGGGTCAGGGATTGGACTATGGCTACACCTTC

D: NA
size: NA
J: TRBJ1-3
V: TRBV6-5
CDR3: CASSYIDRTSGNTIYF
DNA: TGTGCCAGCAGTTACATAGACAGGACCTCTGGAAACACCATATATTTT

D: NA
size: NA
J: TRBJ1-1
V: TRBV7-3
CDR3: CASSLTPRGYTEAFF
DNA: TGTGCCAGCAGCTTAACTCCCCGAGGGTACACTGAAGCTTTCTTT

D: NA
size: once
J: TRBJ1-6
V: TRBV16
CDR3: CASSRPGLGPSSPLHF
DNA: TGTGCCAGCAGCCGACCGGGACTTGGCCCCTCTTCACCCCTCCACTTT

D: NA
size: once
J: TRBJ2-3
V: TRBV12-5
CDR3: CASGIHYTQYF
DNA: TGTGCTAGTGGTATCCATTATACGCAGTATTTT

D: TRBD1
size: NA
J: TRBJ2-7
V: TRBV5-4
CDR3: CASSPPGQGALYEQYF
DNA: TGTGCCAGCAGCCCGCCGGGACAGGGGGCCCTCTACGAGCAGTACTTC